This T cell receptor beta chain stems from a study of cytomegalovirus exposure and HLA in healthy donors. Across the whole study: Both the roughly 120 validation repertoires and the 500 to 700 first-cohort repertoires used the same platform, as reported by a later analysis. Study-level findings and limits: Subsequent analysis found a tendency for first-cohort TCR clusters to co-occur within the 90 to 150 validation repertoires. Over 150 TCR beta chains were listed as cytomegalovirus-associated.

The data were produced by immunoSEQ multiplex PCR, yet TCRdb's version contains in-frame clones alone and is incomplete. In the table there are 130,000 or so clones, roughly 90% of which are singletons. Germline lookup yields CDR1 SGHTA and CDR2 FQGNSA. The CDR3 contains 18 residues. V lost 1 base to trimming and J lost 0 bases; unmatched junction nucleotides: 7. Donors were drawn from the approximately 120-subject validation cohort, separate from the approximately 680-subject first cohort. Comments on this clone: Antigen specificity is unknown.

This sequence originates from a young woman in good health and CMV-seronegative. The sequenced material came from PBMCs. This chain connects TRBV7-2 to TRBJ2-1, with 9 bases identical to TRBD2. The DNA of the CDR3 is TGTGCCAGCAGCTTAGTCGTCCTAGCGGGGAGCTCCTACAATGAGCAGTTCTTC. Encoded protein: CASSLVVLAGSSYNEQFF.